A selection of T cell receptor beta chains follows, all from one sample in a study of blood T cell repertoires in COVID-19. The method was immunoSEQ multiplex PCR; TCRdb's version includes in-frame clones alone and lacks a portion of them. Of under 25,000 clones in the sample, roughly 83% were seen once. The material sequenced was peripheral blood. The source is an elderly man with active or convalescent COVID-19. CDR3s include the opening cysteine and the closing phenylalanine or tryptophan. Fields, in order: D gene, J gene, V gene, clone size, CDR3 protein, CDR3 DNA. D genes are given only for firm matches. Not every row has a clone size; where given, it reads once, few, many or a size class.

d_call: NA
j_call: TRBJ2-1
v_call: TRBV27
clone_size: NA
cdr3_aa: CASSFLAVYNEQFF
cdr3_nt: TGTGCCAGCAGTTTCCTAGCAGTTTACAATGAGCAGTTCTTC

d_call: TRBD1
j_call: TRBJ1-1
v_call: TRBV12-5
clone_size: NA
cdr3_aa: CASGRQGANTEAFF
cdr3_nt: TGTGCTAGTGGTCGACAGGGAGCGAACACTGAAGCTTTCTTT

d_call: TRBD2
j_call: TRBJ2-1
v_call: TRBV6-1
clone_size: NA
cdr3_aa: CASSEVGGSTDEQFF
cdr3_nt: TGTGCCAGCAGTGAAGTCGGGGGGAGCACCGATGAGCAGTTCTTC

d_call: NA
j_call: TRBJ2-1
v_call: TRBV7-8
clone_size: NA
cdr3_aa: CASSLSAVDEQFF
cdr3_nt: TGTGCCAGCAGCTTGAGCGCGGTGGATGAGCAGTTCTTC

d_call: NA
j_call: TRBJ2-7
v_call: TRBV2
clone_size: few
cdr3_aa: CASRGLGTSSYEQYF
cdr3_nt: TGTGCCAGCAGAGGCCTCGGGACTTCCTCCTACGAGCAGTACTTC

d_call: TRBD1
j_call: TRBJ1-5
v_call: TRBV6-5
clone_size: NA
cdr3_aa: CASSQQTGSNQPQHF
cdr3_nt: TGTGCCAGCAGCCAACAGACAGGGAGCAATCAGCCCCAGCATTTT

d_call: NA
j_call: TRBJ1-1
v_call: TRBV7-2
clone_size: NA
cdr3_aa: CASSLRDFGRNTEAFF
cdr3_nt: TGTGCCAGCAGCTTACGGGACTTCGGGAGGAACACTGAAGCTTTCTTT

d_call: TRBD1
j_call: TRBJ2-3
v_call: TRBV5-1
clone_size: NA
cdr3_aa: CASSLPLGTASTDTQYF
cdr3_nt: TGCGCCAGCAGCTTACCCCTCGGGACAGCTAGCACAGATACGCAGTATTTT

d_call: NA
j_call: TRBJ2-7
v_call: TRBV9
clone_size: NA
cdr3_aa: CASSAPGQGLPRYF
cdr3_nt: TGTGCCAGCAGCGCCCCCGGCCAGGGACTCCCTCGGTACTTC

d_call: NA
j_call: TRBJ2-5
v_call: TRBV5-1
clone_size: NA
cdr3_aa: CASSLDIQETQYF
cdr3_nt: TGCGCCAGCAGCTTGGACATCCAAGAGACCCAGTACTTC

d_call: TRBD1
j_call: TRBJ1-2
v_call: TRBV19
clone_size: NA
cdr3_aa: CASSIDRTGGIGYTF
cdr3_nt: TGTGCCAGTAGTATAGATCGGACAGGGGGCATTGGCTACACCTTC

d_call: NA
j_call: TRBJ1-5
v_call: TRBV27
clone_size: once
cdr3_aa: CASRPGFSNQPQHF
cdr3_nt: TGTGCCAGCAGACCAGGGTTTAGCAATCAGCCCCAGCATTTT

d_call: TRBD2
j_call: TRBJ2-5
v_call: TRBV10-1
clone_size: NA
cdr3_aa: CAREPGLAGWTETQYF
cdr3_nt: TGCGCCAGAGAACCGGGACTAGCGGGTTGGACAGAGACCCAGTACTTC

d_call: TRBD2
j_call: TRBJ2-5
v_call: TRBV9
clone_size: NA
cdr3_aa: CASSAGTSQETQYF
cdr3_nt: TGTGCCAGCAGCGCCGGGACTAGTCAAGAGACCCAGTACTTC

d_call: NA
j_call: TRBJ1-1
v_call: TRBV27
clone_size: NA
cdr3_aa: CASSRGGTEAFF
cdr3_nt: TGTGCCAGCTCGAGGGGAGGCACTGAAGCTTTCTTT

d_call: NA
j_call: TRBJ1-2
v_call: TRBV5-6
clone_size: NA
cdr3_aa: CASSLGVISYGYTF
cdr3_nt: TGTGCCAGCAGCTTGGGTGTTATTAGCTATGGCTACACCTTC

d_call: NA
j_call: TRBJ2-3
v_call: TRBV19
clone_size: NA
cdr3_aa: CASSIDSHRTDTQYF
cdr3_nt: TGTGCCAGTAGTATTGACTCCCACCGCACAGATACGCAGTATTTT

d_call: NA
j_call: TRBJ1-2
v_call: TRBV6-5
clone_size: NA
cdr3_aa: CASSNSRTYGYTF
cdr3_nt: TGTGCCAGCAGTAACAGTAGAACCTATGGCTACACCTTC

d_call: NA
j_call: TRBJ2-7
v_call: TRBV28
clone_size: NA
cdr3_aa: CASRHREPPYEQYF
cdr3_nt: TGTGCCAGCAGACACAGGGAGCCACCCTACGAGCAGTACTTC

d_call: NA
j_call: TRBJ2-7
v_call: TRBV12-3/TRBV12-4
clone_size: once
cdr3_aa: CASSFGYEQYF
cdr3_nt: TGTGCCAGCAGTTTCGGCTACGAGCAGTACTTC

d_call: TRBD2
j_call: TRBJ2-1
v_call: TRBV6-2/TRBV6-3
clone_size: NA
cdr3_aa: CASSPNSGGRNEQFF
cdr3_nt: TGTGCCAGCAGTCCCAATAGCGGGGGGAGGAATGAGCAGTTCTTC

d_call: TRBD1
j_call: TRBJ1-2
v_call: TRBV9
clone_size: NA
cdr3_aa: CASSPEGQGIGYTF
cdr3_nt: TGTGCCAGCAGCCCAGAGGGACAGGGTATAGGCTACACCTTC

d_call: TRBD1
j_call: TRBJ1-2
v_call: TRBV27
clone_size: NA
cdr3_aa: CASSPRQGASANYGYTF
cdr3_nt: TGTGCCAGCAGTCCGCGACAGGGGGCGTCGGCTAACTATGGCTACACCTTC

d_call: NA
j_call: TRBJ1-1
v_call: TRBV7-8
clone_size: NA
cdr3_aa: CASSPTEMNTEAFF
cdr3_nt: TGTGCCAGCAGCCCGACAGAAATGAACACTGAAGCTTTCTTT

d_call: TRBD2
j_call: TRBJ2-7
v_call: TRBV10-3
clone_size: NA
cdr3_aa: CAISDPGLAGGIGQYF
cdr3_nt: TGTGCCATCAGTGACCCGGGACTAGCGGGAGGAATAGGGCAGTACTTC

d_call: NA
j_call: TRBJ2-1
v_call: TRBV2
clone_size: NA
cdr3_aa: CASSELRGARSHNEQFF
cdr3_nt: TGTGCCAGCAGTGAACTTCGGGGGGCGCGGTCCCACAATGAGCAGTTCTTC

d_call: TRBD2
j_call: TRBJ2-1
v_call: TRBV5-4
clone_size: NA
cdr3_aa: CASKAGTSGPISSYNEQFF
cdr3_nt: TGTGCCAGCAAAGCGGGGACTAGCGGGCCCATTAGCTCCTACAATGAGCAGTTCTTC

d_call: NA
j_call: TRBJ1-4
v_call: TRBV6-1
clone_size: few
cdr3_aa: CASSEDSGSGEKLFF
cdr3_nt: TGTGCCAGCAGTGAAGACTCGGGATCGGGTGAAAAACTGTTTTTT

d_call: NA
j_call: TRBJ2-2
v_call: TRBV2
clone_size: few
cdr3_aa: CASNQDRNTGELFF
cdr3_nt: TGTGCCAGCAACCAGGACAGGAACACCGGGGAGCTGTTTTTT

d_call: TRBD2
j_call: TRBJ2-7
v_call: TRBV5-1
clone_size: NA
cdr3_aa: CASSSWTSGSYEQYF
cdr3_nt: TGCGCCAGCAGCTCATGGACTAGCGGTTCCTACGAGCAGTACTTC

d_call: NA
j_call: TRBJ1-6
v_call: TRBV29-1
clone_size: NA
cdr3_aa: CSVKQGFNSPLHF
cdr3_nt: TGCAGCGTTAAACAGGGTTTTAATTCACCCCTCCACTTT

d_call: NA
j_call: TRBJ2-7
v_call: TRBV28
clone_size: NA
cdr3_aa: CASSLGGTPAHEQYF
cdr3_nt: TGTGCCAGCAGTTTAGGTGGGACACCCGCTCACGAGCAGTACTTC

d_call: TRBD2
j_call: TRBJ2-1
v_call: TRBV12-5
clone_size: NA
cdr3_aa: CAILGAGGIEQFF
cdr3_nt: TGTGCCATTCTAGGGGCGGGGGGAATTGAGCAGTTCTTC

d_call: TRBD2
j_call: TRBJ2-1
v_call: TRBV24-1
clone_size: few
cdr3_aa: CATSDFPAGLLFF
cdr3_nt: TGTGCCACCAGTGATTTTCCAGCGGGATTACTGTTCTTC

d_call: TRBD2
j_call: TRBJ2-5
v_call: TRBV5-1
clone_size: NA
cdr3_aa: CASSVTGTREETQYF
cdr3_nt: TGCGCCAGCAGCGTCACCGGGACTAGGGAAGAGACCCAGTACTTC

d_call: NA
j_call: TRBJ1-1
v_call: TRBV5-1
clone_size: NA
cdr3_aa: CASGIQGNTEAFF
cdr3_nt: TGCGCCAGCGGGATACAGGGCAACACTGAAGCTTTCTTT

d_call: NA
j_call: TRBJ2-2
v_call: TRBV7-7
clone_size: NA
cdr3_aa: CASSFHRNTGELFF
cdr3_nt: TGTGCCAGCAGCTTCCACAGAAACACCGGGGAGCTGTTTTTT

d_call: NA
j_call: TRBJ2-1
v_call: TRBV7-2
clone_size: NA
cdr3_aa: CASSLRRGNYNEQFF
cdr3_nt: TGTGCCAGCAGCTTACGGCGGGGAAATTACAATGAGCAGTTCTTC

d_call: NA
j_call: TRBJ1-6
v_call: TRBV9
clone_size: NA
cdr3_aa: CASSVDAREGSYNSPLHF
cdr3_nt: TGTGCCAGCAGCGTAGACGCCAGGGAAGGGTCCTATAATTCACCCCTCCACTTT

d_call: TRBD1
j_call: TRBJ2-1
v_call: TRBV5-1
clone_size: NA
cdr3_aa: CASSSGTVAYNEQFF
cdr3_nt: TGCGCCAGCAGCTCCGGGACAGTAGCCTACAATGAGCAGTTCTTC

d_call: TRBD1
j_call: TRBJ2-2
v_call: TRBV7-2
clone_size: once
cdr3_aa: CASSLIAGGAAGELFF
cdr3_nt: TGTGCCAGCAGCTTAATTGCAGGGGGCGCGGCCGGGGAGCTGTTTTTT

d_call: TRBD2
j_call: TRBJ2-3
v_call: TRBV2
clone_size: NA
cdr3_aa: CASTKLAGAVTDTQYF
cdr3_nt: TGTGCCAGCACTAAACTAGCGGGAGCCGTAACAGATACGCAGTATTTT

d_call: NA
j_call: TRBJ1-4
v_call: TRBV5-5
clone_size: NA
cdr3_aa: CASSFRGEKLFF
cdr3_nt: TGTGCCAGCAGCTTTAGGGGTGAAAAACTGTTTTTT

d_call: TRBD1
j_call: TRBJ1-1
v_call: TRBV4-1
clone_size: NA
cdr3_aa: CASSQKTDRAGEAFF
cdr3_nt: TGCGCCAGCAGCCAAAAGACCGACAGGGCGGGTGAAGCTTTCTTT

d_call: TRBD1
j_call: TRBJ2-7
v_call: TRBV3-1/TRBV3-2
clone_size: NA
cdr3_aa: CASTPGTAAYEQYF
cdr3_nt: TGTGCCAGCACCCCGGGGACAGCCGCCTACGAGCAGTACTTC

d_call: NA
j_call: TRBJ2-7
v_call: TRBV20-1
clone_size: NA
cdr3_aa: CSARGGHEQYF
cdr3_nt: TGCAGTGCTAGGGGGGGGCACGAGCAGTACTTC

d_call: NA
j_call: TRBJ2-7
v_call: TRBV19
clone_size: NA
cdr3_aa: CASSVTGTYEQYF
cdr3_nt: TGTGCCAGTAGTGTGACAGGCACCTACGAGCAGTACTTC

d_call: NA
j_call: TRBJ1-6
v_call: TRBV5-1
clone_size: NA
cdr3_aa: CASSLEGGGFNSPLHF
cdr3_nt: TGCGCCAGCAGCTTGGAGGGAGGTGGGTTTAATTCACCCCTCCACTTT

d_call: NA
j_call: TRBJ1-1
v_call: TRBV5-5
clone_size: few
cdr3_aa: CASSSRTVNTEAFF
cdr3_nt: TGTGCCAGCAGCTCCAGGACAGTGAACACTGAAGCTTTCTTT